Below, one TCR beta chain is given with its context. This entry is derived from a study of shared clonotypes between healthy human individuals. The germline V gene has CDR1 MDHEN and CDR2 SYDVKM. The CDR3 contains 14 residues. For each subset, genomic DNA was distributed in equal portions over several immunoSEQ plates. Produced via immunoSEQ multiplex PCR; TCRdb's table is partial and in-frame only. The table records 950,000 to 1,200,000 clones, approximately 80% of them present only once. The genes are TRBV28 and TRBJ2-7; the D gene is possibly TRBD1 (5 bases). The source material was memory CD4+ T cells from PBMCs. Stated subset: CD45RA-negative fraction. The TCR comes from a man in his late teens or twenties in good health. Some clones in this sample may be carry-over from other donors' samples. CDR3 loop: CAFPYRPKSYEQYF. CDR3 bases: TGTGCATTCCCATACAGGCCCAAATCCTACGAGCAGTACTTC.